The entry that follows covers one T cell receptor (beta chain) sequence. Its cognate antigen is unknown. These data originate in a study of T cell responses to AZD1222 COVID-19 vaccine. Study-level results: At baseline, just six or seven AZD1222 recipients tested seropositive.

Assay: immunoSEQ multiplex PCR; the TCRdb copy retains only in-frame clones and omits some. The sample lists 200,000 or so clones, about 93% occurring once. This CDR3 comprises 16 residues. From germline, CDR1 is SGDLS and CDR2 YYNGEE. Trimming at V came to 4 bases and at J to 5 bases, leaving 7 bases not matched to a gene. The chain joins TRBV9 to TRBJ2-3, with TRBD2 identical over 13 bases. The TCR comes from an adult who received the AZD1222 COVID-19 vaccine. Specimen: peripheral blood, collected 28 days after the second AZD1222 dose. The CDR3 DNA sequence: TGTGCCAGCAGCCTCGGGACTAGCGGGGCGGGAGATACGCAGTATTTT. This translates into CASSLGTSGAGDTQYF.